A selection of T cell receptor beta chains follows, all from one sample in a study of T cells in Graves' hyperthyroidism and ophthalmopathy. TCRdb redid the calling of the multiplex PCR reads with MiXCR, one entry per CDR3 protein. The table lists 300,000 to 450,000 distinct CDR3 sequences, roughly 14% of them singletons, with around a quarter in the top ten. Material: blood. The receptors here all came from a woman aged 18-29 years with Graves' hyperthyroidism that later progressed to Graves' ophthalmopathy. CDR3s include the opening cysteine and the closing phenylalanine or tryptophan. A D gene is named only where the DNA matches it firmly. Clone size is shown for a subset of rows, as once, few, many or a class of expanded clone.

. | few | TRBJ2-5 | TRBV7-2 | TGTGCCAGCACTCAATATGAGAGTGACGGTGAGACCCAGTACTTC | CASTQYESDGETQYF
TRBD2 | once | TRBJ2-1 | TRBV10-3 | TGTGCCATCACCCGACTAGCGGGAGCCTTTATCTCCTACAATGAGCAGTTCTTC | CAITRLAGAFISYNEQFF
TRBD2 | many | TRBJ2-7 | TRBV9 | TGTGCCAGCAGCCCTGGGACTAGCGTCGCCTACGAGCAGTACTTC | CASSPGTSVAYEQYF
TRBD1 | many | TRBJ1-1 | TRBV11-2 | TGTGCCAGCAGCTCCCCTGGCAGGGGGCAAGGAAACACTGAAGCTTTCTTT | CASSSPGRGQGNTEAFF
. | many | TRBJ1-2 | TRBV5-1 | TGCGCCAGCAGCTTGAGTCCTAGTTCCCCGGGCTACACCTTC | CASSLSPSSPGYTF
. | few | TRBJ1-5 | TRBV27 | TGTGCCAGCAGTCCTATTCCTTTTAATCAGCCCCAGCATTTT | CASSPIPFNQPQHF
TRBD2 | many | TRBJ2-2 | TRBV6-6 | TGTGCCAGCAGTTACAGGCCTAGCGGGAGTGAGGAGCTGTTTTTT | CASSYRPSGSEELFF
. | many | TRBJ2-7 | TRBV7-8 | TGTGCCAGCAGCTTAATAGGACCCAGCATCGGCGACGAGCAGTACTTC | CASSLIGPSIGDEQYF
. | . | TRBJ2-3 | TRBV20-1 | TGCAGTGCTAGTGGGGGGGCGGTCAGCACAGATACGCAGTATTTT | CSASGGAVSTDTQYF
TRBD2 | . | TRBJ2-1 | TRBV27 | TGTGCCAGCAGTTTATCCGGGACTAGCGGGAGGGTCAATGAGCAGTTCTTC | CASSLSGTSGRVNEQFF